This T cell receptor beta chain derives from a study of blood T cell repertoires in COVID-19. Study-level background: COVID-19 samples collected from the United States, Italy and Spain covered acute and convalescent phases. From T cells, B-cell-depleted T cells, or PBMCs came the material, which was cDNA or gDNA.

CDR3 length: 15 amino acids. Trimming took 4 bases from V and 0 from J, leaving 13 bases between them. Per the germline V gene, CDR1 is MDHEN and CDR2 is SYDVKM. The count of this clone is one. Per the original methods: Counts of nucleated cells, estimated from reference gene primer amplification, were obtained. Sequenced by immunoSEQ multiplex PCR; TCRdb stores in-frame clones only, minus some. V and J calls and clone size are given by that table; D and trimming were obtained from the DNA. This table holds about 170,000 clones, 75% to 90% found once. Sequences were obtained from peripheral blood. The V and J genes are TRBV28 and TRBJ2-7, with no clear D. This clonotype was obtained from a human donor with acute or convalescent COVID-19. The donor label of this sample is uncertain. CDR3: CASSSRKTPSYEQYF. The CDR3 coding sequence is TGTGCCAGCAGTTCCAGGAAAACTCCCTCCTACGAGCAGTACTTC.